This T cell receptor (beta chain) was recovered during a study of cytomegalovirus exposure and HLA in healthy donors. Regarding the study as a whole: Roughly uniform depth of sequencing across donors was assumed in presence/absence analyses. A later analysis by the authors found several of the most significant clusters apparently linked to common viral pathogens.

Deletions cut 7 bases from V and 4 bases from J, with 13 bases between. The CDR3 runs to 14 residues. Germline V gene lookup returns CDR1 SNHLY and CDR2 FYNNEI. 60 Vbeta and 13 Jbeta primers were used in PCR. How the authors handled the data: A follow-up analysis tallied tens of millions of unique TCR beta chains, roughly 10 million shared. Only in-frame clones appear in the TCRdb table, and some are missing; sequencing was by immunoSEQ multiplex PCR. V and J calls and clone size are those listed in that table; D and trimming were worked out from the DNA. The top ten hold roughly 4% of the sample, which has about 130,000 clones, approximately 75% seen once. Of note for this clone: Its antigen is as yet unknown.

The rearrangement uses TRBV2 and TRBJ1-4, with D possibly TRBD1 on 6 matching bases. The source of this sequence is a man aged 45-65 years in good health and CMV-seropositive. Sequenced material: PBMCs. CDR3 region: CASNRQAINEKLFF. The DNA for the CDR3 is TGTGCCAGCAATCGACAGGCGATTAATGAAAAACTGTTTTTT.